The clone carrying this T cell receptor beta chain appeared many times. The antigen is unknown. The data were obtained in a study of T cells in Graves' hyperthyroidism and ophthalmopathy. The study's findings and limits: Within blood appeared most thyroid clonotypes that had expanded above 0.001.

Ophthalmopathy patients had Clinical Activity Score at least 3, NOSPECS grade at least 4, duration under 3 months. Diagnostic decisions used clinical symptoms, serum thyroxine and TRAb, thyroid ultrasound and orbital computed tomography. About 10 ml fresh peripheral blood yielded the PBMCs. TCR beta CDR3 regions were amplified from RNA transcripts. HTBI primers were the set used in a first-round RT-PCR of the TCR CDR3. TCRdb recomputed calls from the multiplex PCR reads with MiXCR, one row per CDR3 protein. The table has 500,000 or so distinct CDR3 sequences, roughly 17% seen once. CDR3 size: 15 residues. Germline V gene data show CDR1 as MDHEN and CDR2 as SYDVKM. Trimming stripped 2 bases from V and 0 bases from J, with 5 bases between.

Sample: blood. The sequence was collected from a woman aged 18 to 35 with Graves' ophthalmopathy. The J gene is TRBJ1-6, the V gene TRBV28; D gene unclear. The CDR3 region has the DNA TGTGCCAGCAGTTTAAAGAGCTCCTATAATTCACCCCTCCACTTT. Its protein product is CASSLKSSYNSPLHF.